This T cell receptor (beta chain) stems from a study of T cell responses to AZD1222 COVID-19 vaccine. This clone was picked up a small number of times. Trimming shortened V by 1 base and J by 2 bases, and 25 bases separated the two germline ends. CDR1 and CDR2 (germline): SGHRS, YFSETQ. The CDR3 has 19 residues. Libraries were prepared by immunoSEQ multiplex PCR; TCRdb keeps only in-frame clonotypes and omits some of them. The repertoire includes around 85,000 clones, approximately 83% of them detected once, and just under 6.5% sits in the top ten. Sequencing was performed on peripheral blood, taken on day 0 of AZD1222 vaccination. V usage is TRBV5-1 and J usage is TRBJ2-7; D might be TRBD2 (8 bases). The clonotype was recovered from an adult in good health. CDR3 DNA: TGCGCCAGCAGCTTGTTGGGACAGAAAGCGGGGGCCAAAACCTACGAGCAGTACTTC. This codes for CASSLLGQKAGAKTYEQYF.